This T cell receptor (beta chain) is drawn from a study of T cell responses to AZD1222 COVID-19 vaccine. With regard to this clone: Its antigen is unidentified.

General study results and limits: Among the donors, most were white British and more were female, and clonal diversity was possibly underestimated. Receipt of two AZD1222 doses was followed by a rise in Spike-specific TCR breadth and depth. The span of vaccine-associated CD4 TCRs extended across spike, with dominance at 160-218 and 743-854. Researchers took repertoire samples only after the peak T cell response had come.

The CDR3 extends over 14 amino acids. Germline-derived CDR1 and CDR2 are MNHEY and SMNVEV (reference sequence). Trimming at V came to 6 bases and at J to 0 bases, leaving 4 bases not matched to a gene. Here immunoSEQ multiplex PCR was the method, and the copy in TCRdb shows in-frame clones only, minus some. The table includes some 170,000 clones, about 90% detected once. This TCR was recovered from an adult who received the AZD1222 COVID-19 vaccine. The sequenced sample was peripheral blood, obtained 28 days after the second AZD1222 dose. The chain couples TRBV27 to TRBJ1-2; TRBD1 agrees at 7 bases. The CDR3 region is CASRYRGSNYGYTF. Written as DNA, the CDR3 is TGTGCCAGCAGATACAGGGGTTCTAACTATGGCTACACCTTC.